This T cell receptor (beta chain) appears in the sequencing data of a study of blood T cells in healthy people across ages. Primed by a sample-barcoded 5' primer and a J-beta primer mix, a second PCR proceeded for about 7 to 11 cycles. Each cDNA molecule was tagged by a template-switch adaptor with 12 random nucleotides. TCRdb fed the 5' RACE reads into MiXCR, producing one record per CDR3 protein. The sample lists roughly 830,000 distinct CDR3 sequences, 62% occurring once. Overall study results and limits: There was no known CMV status for donors, so expanded clonotype changes were possibly confounded.

On this clonotype: Antigen unknown.

J was trimmed by 4 bases and V by 10 bases; bases with no gene match: 6. This CDR3 region has 12 residues. Germline V gives CDR1 MGHDK, CDR2 SYGVNS. This chain joins TRBV25-1 and TRBJ1-1; 7 bases match TRBD1. The receptor was derived from a man aged 25 to 40 in good health. Material for sequencing was blood. CDR3 sequence (DNA): TGTGCCACTCGACAGGGAAGCACTGAAGCTTTCTTT. This gives the protein CATRQGSTEAFF.